This record concerns one T cell receptor (beta chain) sequence. The target antigen is unknown. The entry originates in a study of cytomegalovirus exposure and HLA in healthy donors. Overall study: Later, an analysis reported that the 100 to 150 validation repertoires had used the same platform as the 500 to 750 first-cohort repertoires.

V lost 3 bases to trimming and J lost 5 bases; unmatched junction nucleotides: 14. Per the germline V gene, CDR1 is SEHNR and CDR2 is FQNEAQ (reference sequence). The CDR3 spans 17 residues. General study findings and limits: Researchers reported that a few CMV-associated chains were confirmed in vitro as CMV antigen-specific.

Sequencing was performed with immunoSEQ multiplex PCR; in TCRdb, only in-frame clones are kept and a portion is missing. The sample consists of more than 45,000 clones, 89% of them appearing once. The chain carries TRBV7-9 and TRBJ1-2, with 8 nucleotides matching TRBD1. The specimen sequenced was PBMCs. This clonotype was obtained from a woman under 30 in good health and CMV-seronegative. The CDR3 spells CASSFPAGQGASYGYTF. CDR3 DNA: TGTGCCAGCAGCTTCCCCGCGGGGCAGGGGGCGTCGTATGGCTACACCTTC.